The clone carrying this T cell receptor beta chain was observed at least ten times. The target antigen is unknown. MiXCR was run by TCRdb on the multiplex PCR reads, yielding one entry per CDR3 protein. The table records around 230,000 distinct CDR3 sequences, nearly 35% of them present only once. Breast cancer patients provided tissue from their axillary draining lymph nodes. This CDR3 contains 14 residues. The germline V gene encodes CDR1 SGDLS and CDR2 YYNGEE. The V and J ends lost 2 bases and 5 bases respectively, with 10 bases between them. This specimen belongs to a study of breast tumors, draining lymph nodes, adjacent tissues. Findings of the study overall: Compared with lymph nodes, tumors were less diverse; compared with nontumor tissue, more. Data fit most tumor T cells coming from lymph node, expanding in tumor. That most tumor T cells come from lymph nodes remained unproven.

J is TRBJ1-4 and V is TRBV9, with D perhaps TRBD1 (5 bases). This receptor was obtained from a female donor with breast cancer. Some clones in this sample may be carry-over from other donors' samples. The specimen sequenced was axillary lymph node tissue. The CDR3 sequence is CASSVGPENEKLFF. CDR3 in DNA: TGTGCCAGCAGCGTGGGGCCAGAGAATGAAAAACTGTTTTTT.